This entry features one TCR beta chain sequence. The sample belongs to a study of response to subunit inactivated influenza vaccine. TCRdb analysed the RT-PCR reads with MiXCR anew, one entry per CDR3 protein. The data hold more than 450,000 distinct CDR3 sequences, with over 9% observed a single time. Trimming took 4 bases from V and 6 from J, leaving 12 bases between them. Looked up from germline, CDR1 is KGHDR and CDR2 is SFDVKD. This CDR3 comprises 13 residues. The same data also went into a second study, on T cells expressing NK-cell markers. This second study says: 5'RACE template switching with UMIs generated TCR beta cDNA. Cells sorted as CD3+CD56+NKG2C+, CD3+CD56+NKG2C- and CD3+CD56-NKG2C+ T cells supplied the TCR beta repertoires. In about 6 donors, dominant NKG2C+ clonotypes were roughly 1.0-7.0% of CD8+ T cells. There were four donors in whom these clonotypes also led the CD3+CD56-NKG2C+ fraction. Specificity for HCMV among expanded NKG2C+ T cell clones was not established.

V is TRBV24-1 and J is TRBJ2-7; unclear D gene. The TCR comes from a man aged 45 to 65 who received an inactivated influenza vaccine. Here the sequenced sample was PBMCs from blood, taken on the day of vaccination. CDR3 in DNA: TGTGCCACCAGTGACGCAACCGTGGGCGAGCAGTACTTC. Translated, it gives CATSDATVGEQYF.